This T cell receptor beta chain was recovered during a study of shared clonotypes between healthy human individuals (TCRdb year 2020). With regard to the full study: Three men and two women, aged 18 to 49 years, made up the cohort. The study deeply sequenced blood TCR repertoires of about 5 healthy adults to estimate repertoire size and the extent of clonotype sharing between individuals. For each donor, three plates each were used for CD4 naive and CD4 memory, two plates were used for CD8 naive, and one plate was used for CD8 memory. Each donor's leukapheresis produced roughly between roughly 0.85 and 10 billion PBMCs. Libraries were prepared and TCR repertoires were sequenced by different laboratories using diverse techniques, in order to increase sequencing depth and limit assay-specific biases.

Comments on this clone: Its recognized antigen is unknown. Base qualities are not at hand, and no much larger clone is one base apart.

V is shortened by 7 bases, J by 3 bases, and the region joining them spans 16 bases. From the cysteine up to the phenylalanine, the CDR3 has a length of 15 residues. Here the CDR3 DNA is all that survives: 45 bases in frame from base 1. Per the germline V gene, MDHEN is the CDR1 and SYDVKM is the CDR2. The paper as a whole reports these results and caveats: Sampling was limited to blood, and TCR repertoires in tissue likely differ from TCR repertoires in blood. Compared with non-shared clonotypes, the clonotypes found in all four sorted-subset donors had higher generation probabilities. Because the study included only a small number of donors, the genetic and exposure-history diversity represented was limited. Larger estimated clonotype richness was generally found for naive subsets than for memory subsets. Across a few donors, approximately 5% of naive CD4, approximately 3.6% of naive CD8, 2% to 2.5% of memory CD4, and approximately 0.4% of memory CD8 clonotypes were shared. Pairwise subsampling indicated that sequencing depth was expected to affect the degree of clonotype sharing among donors. Incomplete sequencing was indicated by rarefaction of sorted-subset datasets, despite the large sequencing depth.

The donors were healthy, HIV-negative adults with no recently reported acute infections or vaccinations. All donors were Caucasian adults living in Nashville, Tennessee, USA. CD4+ T cells were enriched through magnetic negative selection, after which naive cells were positively selected on CD45RA and the remaining negative fraction served as the memory subset. Blood was obtained by leukapheresis, after which PBMCs were separated by Ficoll-Histopaque density gradient centrifugation and cryopreserved in liquid nitrogen vapor phase. Analytical flow cytometry was used to check the purity and quantity of every magnetically sorted T cell population. Each sorted fraction had its genomic DNA isolated and then quantified by UV absorbance on a Nanodrop 2000c. Using the deep immunoSEQ assay, TCR CDR3 regions were amplified from genomic DNA by multiplex PCR. Extracted genomic DNA from each cell subset was distributed evenly across all wells of several immunoSEQ 96-well plates, and each plate was treated as a replicate. Each replicate PCR for sorted subsets received about 210 ng genomic DNA, equal to about 30,000 T cell genomes. Purified libraries were measured with a Qubit 3.0 fluorometer, size-checked on a Bioanalyzer 2100, and measured again with the KAPA Library Quantification kit. Each immunoSEQ 96-well plate was sequenced on its own single-read 150-cycle Illumina NextSeq 550 flow cell. On the authors' methods: Because only junctional sequences without quality scores were contained in the immunoSEQ output, filtering matching that applied to full-length reads could not be performed. Sequences were annotated with PyIR, a Python wrapper for IgBLAST v1.9, using IMGT germline references to assign V/J genes and CDR3. Any read was removed if the V/J assignment was weak (E-value above 1e-6), the CDR3 was missing, or the read contained stop codons, out-of-frame junctions, or ambiguous translated residues. A V3J clonotype was defined by an identical inferred V gene, J gene, and CDR3 amino acid sequence. Percentage overlap between repertoires was calculated by dividing the number of shared unique clonotypes by the size of the smaller repertoire. RTK rarefaction, the Chao1 estimator, and Recon v2.1 estimates of unobserved clonotypes were used to assess repertoire richness. Generation probabilities were computed with OLGA for all TCRbeta clonotypes obtained by the gDNA method from several donors. Entries here come from immuneACCESS through TCRdb and include only in-frame sequences with V and J called. Some clones fail to appear in such tables; in the studies checked, an unresolved V gene covers under half of the shortfall, and the cause of the remainder is unknown. V and J calls and clone size are given by that table; D and trimming were obtained from the DNA. Across this sample there are around 2.3 million clones, with 95% seen only once. The top ten clonotypes cover roughly 0.13% of the sample.

Sequenced sample: naive CD4+ T cells sorted from blood. This specimen's cell subset or site label, interpreted: CD45RA+ positively selected. The chain couples TRBV28 to TRBJ1-5; TRBD1 could be the D gene, as 5 bases match. The clonotype comes from a man aged 18 to 29 in good health. The CDR3 is CASTTDIGANQPQHF. The DNA sequence reads TGTGCCAGCACCACTGACATTGGGGCCAATCAGCCCCAGCATTTT.